This note documents a single T cell receptor (beta chain) sequence. Here immunoSEQ multiplex PCR was the method, and the copy in TCRdb shows in-frame clones only, minus some. The sample has around 27,000 clones, 80% to 85% seen once. Trimming removed 0 bases from V and 3 bases from J, with 12 bases in between. Germline V gene sequence: CDR1 SQVTM, CDR2 ANQGSEA. CDR3 length equals 14 residues. These data come from a study of OX40 agonist ivuxolimab in advanced cancers. The sequence derives from an adult with an advanced solid tumor such as melanoma, head and neck, liver or kidney cancer. Here the sequenced sample was CD4+ or CD8+ T cells sorted from blood, taken in a trial of the OX40 agonist ivuxolimab. V is TRBV29-1 and J is TRBJ2-7; no clear D gene. CDR3 loop: CSVEDRSNIYEQYF. CDR3 in DNA: TGCAGCGTTGAAGATCGGAGTAATATCTACGAGCAGTACTTC.